This TCR beta chain appears in the sequencing data of a study of blood T cell repertoires in COVID-19. At the level of the study: The United States, Italy and Spain provided the acute and convalescent COVID-19 samples.

CDR3 length: 15 amino acids. The trim removed 4 bases at V and 3 bases at J, leaving 5 bases unmatched. Looked up from germline, CDR1 is SGHRS and CDR2 is YFSETQ. Using immunoSEQ multiplex PCR, the repertoire was profiled, and TCRdb retains in-frame clones only, with some absent. The profile shows fewer than 300,000 clones, approximately 89% of them singletons. The receptor comes from a woman in her 30s with COVID-19, enrolled during active disease. V usage is TRBV5-1 and J usage is TRBJ2-3; 10 bases map to TRBD2. The sequenced sample was peripheral blood. CDR3 residues: CASSPPGLATDTQYF. The CDR3 coding sequence is TGCGCCAGCAGCCCCCCGGGACTAGCGACAGATACGCAGTATTTT.